This T cell receptor beta chain was identified in a study of cytomegalovirus exposure and HLA in healthy donors. Study in general: Drawn from HLA-typed donors, around 85 million unique TCRs were held in an early data release. Whole-study results and caveats: In vitro, a few CMV-associated chains proved specific for CMV antigens.

The count of this clone is one. Its antigen is not known. The germline CDR1 and CDR2 sequences are ENHRY and SYGVKD. CDR3 length equals 14 residues. Trimming removed 4 bases from V and 2 bases from J; junction bases left unmatched: 0. The PCR used 60 Vbeta and 13 Jbeta primers. Generated by immunoSEQ multiplex PCR, the TCRdb table keeps only in-frame clones and is missing some. The sample lists approximately 190,000 clones, about four fifths occurring once. The rearrangement links TRBV10-3 to TRBJ2-7; 12 positions agree with TRBD2. The sequence came from a woman between 50 and 59 years old in good health and CMV-seropositive. Sequences were obtained from PBMCs. The CDR3 nucleotides read TGTGCCATCAGTGGGACTAGCGGGGCCTACGAGCAGTACTTC. Residues: CAISGTSGAYEQYF.